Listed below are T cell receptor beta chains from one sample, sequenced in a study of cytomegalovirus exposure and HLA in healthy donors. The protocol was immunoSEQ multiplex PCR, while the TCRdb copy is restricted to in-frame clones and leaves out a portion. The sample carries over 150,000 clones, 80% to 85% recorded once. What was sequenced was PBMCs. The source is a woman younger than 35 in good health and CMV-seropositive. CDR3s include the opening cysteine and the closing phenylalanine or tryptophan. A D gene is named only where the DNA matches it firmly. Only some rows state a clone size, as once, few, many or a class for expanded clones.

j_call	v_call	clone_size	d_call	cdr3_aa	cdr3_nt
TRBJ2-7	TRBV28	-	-	CASSSGQELRGRDRTF	TGTGCCAGCAGCTCTGGACAAGAGTTGAGAGGTAGAGACAGGACCTTC
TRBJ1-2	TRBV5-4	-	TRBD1	CASSSAAGGYGYTF	TGTGCCAGCAGCTCGGCTGCAGGGGGCTATGGCTACACCTTC
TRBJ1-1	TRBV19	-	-	CASSIPPQGWAFF	TGTGCCAGTAGTATTCCCCCCCAGGGGTGGGCTTTCTTT
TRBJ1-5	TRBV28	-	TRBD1	CASNTGGQPQHF	TGTGCCAGCAACACAGGGGGACAGCCCCAGCATTTT
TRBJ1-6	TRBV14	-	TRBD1	CASSLTGQGSSPLHF	TGTGCCAGCAGCCTGACGGGACAGGGGAGTTCACCCCTCCACTTT
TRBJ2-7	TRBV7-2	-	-	CASSLGYRVSSYEQYF	TGTGCCAGCAGCTTAGGGTACAGGGTTTCTTCTTACGAGCAGTACTTC
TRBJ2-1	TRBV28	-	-	CASSLTDNEQFF	TGTGCCAGCAGTTTGACTGACAATGAGCAGTTCTTC
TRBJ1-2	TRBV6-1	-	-	CASSETARPNYGYTF	TGTGCCAGCAGTGAAACCGCGCGTCCAAACTATGGCTACACCTTC
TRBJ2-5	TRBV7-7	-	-	CASSLGALQETQYF	TGTGCCAGCAGCTTAGGGGCATTACAAGAGACCCAGTACTTC
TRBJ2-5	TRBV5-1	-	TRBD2	CASSLAGGAETQYF	TGCGCCAGCAGCTTGGCGGGGGGGGCAGAGACCCAGTACTTC
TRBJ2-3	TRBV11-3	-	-	CASSSGSTDTQYF	TGTGCCAGCAGTTCAGGGAGCACAGATACGCAGTATTTT
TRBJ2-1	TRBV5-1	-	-	CASRRDGGWLSGEQFF	TGCGCCAGCAGACGGGACGGGGGTTGGCTCAGCGGTGAGCAGTTCTTC
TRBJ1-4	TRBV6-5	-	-	CASSSGANEKLFF	TGTGCCAGCAGTAGCGGGGCTAATGAAAAACTGTTTTTT
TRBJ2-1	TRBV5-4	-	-	CASTNTLDEQFF	TGTGCCAGCACCAACACCCTAGATGAGCAGTTCTTC
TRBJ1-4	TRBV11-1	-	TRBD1	CASSSTGNEKLFF	TGTGCCAGCAGCTCGACAGGGAATGAAAAACTGTTTTTT
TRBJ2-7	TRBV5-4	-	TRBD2	CASSQGLAGGSYEQYF	TGTGCCAGCAGCCAAGGGCTAGCGGGGGGATCCTACGAGCAGTACTTC
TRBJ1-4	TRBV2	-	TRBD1	CASSVGQGAILFF	TGTGCCAGCAGTGTGGGACAGGGGGCCATACTGTTTTTT
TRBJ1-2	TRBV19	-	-	CASSSGRDYGYTF	TGTGCCAGTAGTTCAGGCAGGGACTATGGCTACACCTTC
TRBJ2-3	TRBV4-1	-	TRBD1	CASSQEGSRQGADTQYF	TGCGCCAGCAGCCAAGAGGGCTCCAGACAGGGCGCAGATACGCAGTATTTT
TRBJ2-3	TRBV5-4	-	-	CASSRRGARTDTQYF	TGTGCCAGCAGCCGTCGGGGGGCCCGCACAGATACGCAGTATTTT
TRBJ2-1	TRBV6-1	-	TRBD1	CASSEGDRRSREFF	TGTGCCAGCAGTGAAGGGGACAGGCGCTCTAGGGAGTTCTTC
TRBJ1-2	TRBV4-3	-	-	CASSQVEGNGYTF	TGCGCCAGCAGCCAAGTGGAGGGCAATGGCTACACCTTC
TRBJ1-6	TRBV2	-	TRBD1	CASSGQGKSNSPLHF	TGTGCCAGCAGTGGACAGGGGAAGAGTAATTCACCCCTCCACTTT
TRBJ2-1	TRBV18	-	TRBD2	CASSPMVRGAPNEQFF	TGTGCCAGCTCACCAATGGTGCGGGGGGCCCCCAATGAGCAGTTCTTC
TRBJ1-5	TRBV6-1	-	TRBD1	CASSEDRRSKPNQPQHF	TGTGCCAGCAGTGAGGACAGGCGGTCAAAACCCAATCAGCCCCAGCATTTT
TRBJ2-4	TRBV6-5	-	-	CASSYSFRPRGNIQYF	TGTGCCAGCAGTTACTCTTTCAGGCCCAGGGGAAACATTCAGTACTTC
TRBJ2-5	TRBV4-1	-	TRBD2	CASSQPGGGETQYF	TGCGCCAGCAGCCAGCCGGGGGGGGGCGAGACCCAGTACTTC
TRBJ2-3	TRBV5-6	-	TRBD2	CASTGGTSTDTQYF	TGTGCCAGCACGGGGGGAACTAGCACAGATACGCAGTATTTT
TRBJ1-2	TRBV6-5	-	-	CASSGRSLGGGYTF	TGTGCCAGCAGCGGCCGCAGTCTGGGGGGTGGCTACACCTTC
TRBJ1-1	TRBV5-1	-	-	CASSEAGTEAFF	TGCGCCAGCAGCGAAGCAGGAACTGAAGCTTTCTTT
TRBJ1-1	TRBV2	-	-	CASSENPGHGGYEAFF	TGTGCCAGCAGTGAGAACCCGGGACACGGAGGCTATGAAGCTTTCTTT
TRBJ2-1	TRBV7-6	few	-	CASSFQTYNEQFF	TGTGCCAGCAGCTTTCAGACCTACAATGAGCAGTTCTTC
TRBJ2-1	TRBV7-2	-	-	CASSVSVDNEQFF	TGTGCCAGCAGCGTTAGTGTCGACAATGAGCAGTTCTTC
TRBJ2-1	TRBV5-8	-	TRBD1	CASRQGAISGNEQFF	TGTGCCAGCAGACAGGGGGCGATCTCAGGGAATGAGCAGTTCTTC
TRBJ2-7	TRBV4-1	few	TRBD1	CASSQLQGTTYEQYF	TGCGCCAGCAGCCAACTACAGGGGACAACCTACGAGCAGTACTTC
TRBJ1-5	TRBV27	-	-	CASSLSSGRWQPQHF	TGTGCCAGCAGTTTATCGAGCGGGCGCTGGCAGCCCCAGCATTTT
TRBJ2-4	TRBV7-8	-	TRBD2	CASSAKREGMDKNIQYF	TGTGCCAGCAGCGCAAAGAGGGAGGGCATGGACAAAAACATTCAGTACTTC
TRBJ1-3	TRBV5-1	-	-	CASSREVGDTIYF	TGCGCCAGCAGCCGGGAGGTCGGGGACACCATATATTTT
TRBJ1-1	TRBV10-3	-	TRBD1	CAISPGQEGNTEAFF	TGTGCCATCAGTCCGGGACAGGAGGGGAACACTGAAGCTTTCTTT
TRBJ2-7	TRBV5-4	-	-	CASSPASGAIEQYF	TGTGCCAGCTCCCCTGCGTCGGGAGCGATCGAGCAGTACTTC
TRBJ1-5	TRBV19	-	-	CASSWADNSNQPQHF	TGTGCCAGTAGTTGGGCGGACAATAGCAATCAGCCCCAGCATTTT
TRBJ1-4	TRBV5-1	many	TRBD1	CASSGDSSGWGREKLFF	TGCGCCAGCAGCGGGGACAGTAGCGGATGGGGCCGCGAAAAACTGTTTTTT
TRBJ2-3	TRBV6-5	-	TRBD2	CASSYSAGGLNTQYF	TGTGCCAGCAGTTACTCAGCGGGGGGGCTGAATACGCAGTATTTT
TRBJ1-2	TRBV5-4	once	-	CASSLSGLSGYTF	TGTGCCAGCAGCTTGTCGGGACTATCTGGCTACACCTTC
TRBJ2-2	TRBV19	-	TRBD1	CASSRTGGRTGELFF	TGTGCCAGTAGCCGGACAGGGGGGCGGACCGGGGAGCTGTTTTTT
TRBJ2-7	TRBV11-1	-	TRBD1	CASSLAGTGAGEQYF	TGTGCCAGCAGCTTAGCCGGGACAGGGGCGGGCGAGCAGTACTTC
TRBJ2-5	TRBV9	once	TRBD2	CASSVGGGTSAKTQYF	TGTGCCAGCAGCGTAGGAGGGGGGACTAGCGCTAAGACCCAGTACTTC
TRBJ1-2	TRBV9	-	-	CASSVGVYGYTF	TGTGCCAGCAGCGTGGGAGTCTATGGCTACACCTTC
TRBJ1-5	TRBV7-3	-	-	CASSLSGNQPQHF	TGTGCCAGCAGCTTATCCGGTAATCAGCCCCAGCATTTT
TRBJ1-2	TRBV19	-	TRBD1	CASSYLQGTYGYTF	TGTGCCAGTTCCTACTTACAGGGGACCTATGGCTACACCTTC
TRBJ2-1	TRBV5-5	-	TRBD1	CASSLGTGNEQFF	TGTGCCAGCAGCTTGGGGACAGGTAATGAGCAGTTCTTC
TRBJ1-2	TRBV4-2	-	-	CASSQEGLYGYTF	TGTGCCAGCAGCCAAGAGGGGCTCTATGGCTACACCTTC
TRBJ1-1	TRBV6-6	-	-	CASNGEFLNTEAFF	TGTGCCAGCAATGGGGAGTTCCTGAACACTGAAGCTTTCTTT
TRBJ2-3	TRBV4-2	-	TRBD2	CASSQVLRGGTDTQYF	TGTGCCAGCAGCCAAGTTCTGCGGGGGGGCACAGATACGCAGTATTTT
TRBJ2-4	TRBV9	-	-	CASSVGRNRDIQYF	TGTGCCAGCAGCGTAGGGAGAAATCGGGACATTCAGTACTTC